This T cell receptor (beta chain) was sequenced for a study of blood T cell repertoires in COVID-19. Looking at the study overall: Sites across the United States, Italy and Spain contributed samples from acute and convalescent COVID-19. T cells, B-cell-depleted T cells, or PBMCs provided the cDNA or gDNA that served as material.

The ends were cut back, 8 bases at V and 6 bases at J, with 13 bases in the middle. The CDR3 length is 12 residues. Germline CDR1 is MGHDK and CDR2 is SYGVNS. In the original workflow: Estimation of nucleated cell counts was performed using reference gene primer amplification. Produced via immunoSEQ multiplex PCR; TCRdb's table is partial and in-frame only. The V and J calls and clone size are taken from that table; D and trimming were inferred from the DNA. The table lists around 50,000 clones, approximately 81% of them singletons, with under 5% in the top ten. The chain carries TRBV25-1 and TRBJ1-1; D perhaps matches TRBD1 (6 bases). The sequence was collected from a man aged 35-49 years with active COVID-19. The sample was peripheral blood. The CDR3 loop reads CASGWGGPEAFF. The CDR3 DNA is TGTGCCAGCGGGTGGGGGGGGCCTGAAGCTTTCTTT.